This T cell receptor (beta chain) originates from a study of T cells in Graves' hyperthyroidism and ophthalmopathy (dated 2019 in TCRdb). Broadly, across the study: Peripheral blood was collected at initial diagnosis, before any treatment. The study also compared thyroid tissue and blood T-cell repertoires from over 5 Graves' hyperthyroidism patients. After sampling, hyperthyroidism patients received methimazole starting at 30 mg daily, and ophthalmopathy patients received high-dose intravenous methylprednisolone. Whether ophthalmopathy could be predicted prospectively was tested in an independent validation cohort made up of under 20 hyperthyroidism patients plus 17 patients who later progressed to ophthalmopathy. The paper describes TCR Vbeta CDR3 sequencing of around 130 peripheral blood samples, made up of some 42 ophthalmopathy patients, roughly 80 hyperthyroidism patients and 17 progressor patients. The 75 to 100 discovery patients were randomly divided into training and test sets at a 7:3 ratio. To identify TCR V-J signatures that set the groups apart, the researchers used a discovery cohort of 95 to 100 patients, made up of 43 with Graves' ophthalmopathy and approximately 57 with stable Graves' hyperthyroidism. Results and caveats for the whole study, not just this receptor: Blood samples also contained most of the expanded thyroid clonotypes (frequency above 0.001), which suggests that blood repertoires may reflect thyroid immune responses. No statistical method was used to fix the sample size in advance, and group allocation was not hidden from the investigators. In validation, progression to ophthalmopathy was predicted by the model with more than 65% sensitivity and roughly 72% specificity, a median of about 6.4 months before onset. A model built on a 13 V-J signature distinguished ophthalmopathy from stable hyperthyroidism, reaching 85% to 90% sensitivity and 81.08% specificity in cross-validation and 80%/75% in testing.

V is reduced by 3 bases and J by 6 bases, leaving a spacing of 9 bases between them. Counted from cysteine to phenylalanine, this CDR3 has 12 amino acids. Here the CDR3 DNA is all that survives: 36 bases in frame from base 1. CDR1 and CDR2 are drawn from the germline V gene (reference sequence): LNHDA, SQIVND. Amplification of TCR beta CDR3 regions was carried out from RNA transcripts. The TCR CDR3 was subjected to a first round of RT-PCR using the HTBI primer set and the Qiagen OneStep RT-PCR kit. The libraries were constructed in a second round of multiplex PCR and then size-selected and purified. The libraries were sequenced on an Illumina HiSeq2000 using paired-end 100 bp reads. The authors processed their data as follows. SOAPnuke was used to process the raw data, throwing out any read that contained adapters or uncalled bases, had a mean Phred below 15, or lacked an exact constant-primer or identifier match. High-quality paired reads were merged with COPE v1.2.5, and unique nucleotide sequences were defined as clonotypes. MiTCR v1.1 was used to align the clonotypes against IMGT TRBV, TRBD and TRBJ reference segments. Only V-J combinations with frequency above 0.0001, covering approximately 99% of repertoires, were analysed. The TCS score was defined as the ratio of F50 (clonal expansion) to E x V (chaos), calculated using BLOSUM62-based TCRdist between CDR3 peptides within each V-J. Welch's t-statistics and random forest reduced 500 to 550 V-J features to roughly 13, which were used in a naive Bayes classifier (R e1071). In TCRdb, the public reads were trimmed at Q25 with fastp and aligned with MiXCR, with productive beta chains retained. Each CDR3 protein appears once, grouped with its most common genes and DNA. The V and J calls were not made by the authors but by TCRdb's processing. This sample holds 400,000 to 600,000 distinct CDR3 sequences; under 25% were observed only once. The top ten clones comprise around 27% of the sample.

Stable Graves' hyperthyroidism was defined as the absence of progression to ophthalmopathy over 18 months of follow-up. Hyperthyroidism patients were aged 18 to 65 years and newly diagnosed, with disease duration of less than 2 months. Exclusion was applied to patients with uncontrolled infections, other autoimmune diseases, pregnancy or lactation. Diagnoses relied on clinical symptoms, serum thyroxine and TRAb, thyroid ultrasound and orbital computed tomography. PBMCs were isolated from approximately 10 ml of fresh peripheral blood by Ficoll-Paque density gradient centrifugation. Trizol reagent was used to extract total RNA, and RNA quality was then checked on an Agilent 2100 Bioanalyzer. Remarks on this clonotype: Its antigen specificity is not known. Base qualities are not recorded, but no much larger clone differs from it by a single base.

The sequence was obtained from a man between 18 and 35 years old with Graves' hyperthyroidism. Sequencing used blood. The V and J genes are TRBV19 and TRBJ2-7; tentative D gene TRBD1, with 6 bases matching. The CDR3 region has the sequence CASSIPTGEQYF. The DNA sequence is TGTGCCAGTAGTATTCCGACAGGCGAGCAGTACTTC.